Below are 29 T cell receptor beta chains sequenced from a single sample in a study of cytomegalovirus exposure and HLA in healthy donors. Primers: 60 Vbeta forward and 13 Jbeta reverse. The method was immunoSEQ multiplex PCR; TCRdb's version includes in-frame clones alone and lacks a portion of them. Of 85,000 to 90,000 clones listed, about 76% were seen once; the top ten hold 9.5% to 13%. The source material was PBMCs. The receptors derive from a man aged 25 to 40 in good health and CMV-seropositive.

The chain combines TRBV2 with TRBJ1-1; tentatively, D is TRBD1 (5 bases). V lost 7 bases and J 6 bases, leaving 12 bases between the germline ends. CDR3 length: 12 amino acids. In germline, CDR1 is SNHLY, CDR2 FYNNEI. CDR3 bases: TGTGCCAGCAATCATGGGACTTCTGAAGCTTTCTTT. Encoded protein: CASNHGTSEAFF.

The V gene is TRBV19, the J gene TRBJ1-5; D unclear. This CDR3 is built from 14 residues. Germline values: CDR1 LNHDA, CDR2 SQIVND (reference sequence). V lost 4 bases and J 1 base, leaving 8 bases between the germline ends. CDR3 coding DNA: TGTGCCAGTAGTAGGGAGAGGAGCAATCAGCCCCAGCATTTT. Translated, it gives CASSRERSNQPQHF.

DNA of the CDR3: TGTGCCAGCAGCTTAGTCGCGGGGGCCGCCGAGCAGTACTTC. Residues: CASSLVAGAAEQYF. J is TRBJ2-7 and V is TRBV13; D is possibly TRBD2 (7 bases). The CDR3 has 14 amino acids. Per the germline V gene, CDR1 is PRHDT and CDR2 is FYEKMQ (reference sequence). Trimming shortened V by 1 base and J by 6 bases, and 13 bases separated the two germline ends.

This clone was counted only a few times. The chain recombines TRBV6-5 with TRBJ2-2, with unresolved D. V lost 4 bases and J 3 bases, leaving 12 bases between the germline ends. CDR3 length equals 15 residues. The germline V gene encodes CDR1 MNHEY and CDR2 SVGAGI. CDR3 coding DNA: TGTGCCAGCAGTTCAGGATCCGCCCACACCGGGGAGCTGTTTTTT. Amino acids: CASSSGSAHTGELFF.

This clone was seen more than once but under ten times. The V and J genes are TRBV5-4 and TRBJ1-1; D is possibly TRBD1 (6 bases). V was shortened by 0 bases and J by 1 base, with 10 bases between the two germline ends. The V gene's germline CDR1 is SGHNT and CDR2 YYREEE (reference sequence). The CDR3 covers 15 residues. In nucleotides, the CDR3 is TGTGCCAGCAGCTTGGGAGGACAGAGGAACACTGAAGCTTTCTTT. It encodes CASSLGGQRNTEAFF.

The V gene is TRBV7-9, the J gene TRBJ1-6; D may be TRBD1 (6 bases). Between the trimmed V and J ends, which lost 5 bases and 0 bases, there was a span of 14 bases. Germline CDR1 reads SEHNR; CDR2 reads FQNEAQ (reference sequence). This CDR3 is built from 17 residues. The CDR3 DNA reads TGTGCCAGCAGCCGTTGGACAGCGAGCTCCTATAATTCACCCCTCCACTTT. Its protein is CASSRWTASSYNSPLHF.

The chain links TRBV9 to TRBJ1-2; 9 bases line up with TRBD1. Trimming took 1 base from V and 3 from J; bases not matched to a gene: 10. The germline V gene encodes CDR1 SGDLS and CDR2 YYNGEE. CDR3 length: 17 amino acids. This CDR3 is CASSVNPNTGGDYGYTF. The CDR3 coding sequence is TGTGCCAGCAGCGTAAATCCCAACACAGGGGGCGACTATGGCTACACCTTC.

V gene TRBV7-6 combines with J gene TRBJ1-3; D not certain. Trimming cost V 6 bases and J 7 bases, with 13 bases left between them. CDR3 length equals 13 residues. Germline lookup yields CDR1 SGHVS and CDR2 FNYEAQ. CDR3 DNA sequence: TGTGCCAGCAGTTTCGGCGGGCGGAACACCATATATTTT. It encodes CASSFGGRNTIYF.

This rearrangement joins TRBV19 to TRBJ1-5; TRBD1 aligns across 7 bases. Germline V CDR1 and CDR2: LNHDA, SQIVND (reference sequence). After removal of 3 bases from V and 4 bases from J, the junction contained 15 bases not matched to a gene. The CDR3 is made up of 18 amino acids. The CDR3, as DNA: TGTGCCAGTAGTATTTTGGTGTCTTCCGGGACAGATAATCAGCCCCAGCATTTT. Its protein product is CASSILVSSGTDNQPQHF.

The genes are TRBV10-2 and TRBJ1-1, with 7 bases aligning to TRBD1. This CDR3 comprises 12 residues. The trim removed 10 bases at V and 3 bases at J, leaving 5 bases unmatched. Per the germline V gene, CDR1 is WSHSY and CDR2 is SAAADI. The CDR3: CAIRGQDTEAFF. The CDR3 DNA reads as TGCGCCATAAGGGGGCAGGACACTGAAGCTTTCTTT.

The rearrangement joins TRBV27 to TRBJ1-1; D unclear. Germline loops: CDR1 MNHEY, CDR2 SMNVEV (reference sequence). The V end lost 5 bases, the J end lost 0 bases, and 19 bases lay between the germline ends. This CDR3 comprises 17 residues. The chain's CDR3 is CASSNRAPSGMNTEAFF. CDR3 bases: TGTGCCAGCAGTAACCGGGCCCCCTCCGGGATGAACACTGAAGCTTTCTTT.

This clone has only one observation. This chain joins TRBV20-1 and TRBJ2-7, with D possibly TRBD2 on 5 matching bases. The CDR3 sequence is 11 residues long. Germline assignment: CDR1 DFQATT and CDR2 SNEGSKA (reference sequence). The germline V and J ends were trimmed by 8 bases and 4 bases, with 12 bases remaining between them. Here the CDR3 reads CSQSRGYEQYF. The DNA of the CDR3 is TGCAGTCAAAGTCGGGGTTACGAGCAGTACTTC.

This CDR3 is CASSQELRDSYGYTF. Written as DNA, the CDR3 is TGTGCCAGCAGCCAAGAGCTTCGGGATAGCTATGGCTACACCTTC. V and J are TRBV4-2 and TRBJ1-2, with D unclear. Trimming took off 0 bases at V and 4 bases at J, with 12 bases between the two ends. Germline assignment: CDR1 LGHNA and CDR2 YNFKEQ. This CDR3 is built from 15 residues.

This chain links TRBV11-2 with TRBJ2-3; D remains ambiguous. The CDR3 sequence is 14 residues long. The V end lost 8 bases, the J end lost 1 base, and 13 bases lay between the germline ends. Germline-derived CDR1 and CDR2 are SGHAT and FQNNGV. This CDR3 reads CASRAIKRTDTQYF. CDR3 bases: TGTGCCAGCCGCGCGATAAAGCGCACAGATACGCAGTATTTT.

This chain links TRBV20-1 with TRBJ2-7; maybe TRBD1 (5 bases). Germline V gene data show CDR1 as DFQATT and CDR2 as SNEGSKA (reference sequence). Trimming took off 3 bases at V and 4 bases at J, with 7 bases between the two ends. The CDR3 covers 11 residues. As DNA, the CDR3 is TGCAGTGCTAGTCAGGGTTACGAGCAGTACTTC. This gives the protein CSASQGYEQYF.

The chain joins TRBV7-3 to TRBJ2-1; TRBD2 might be the D (7 bases). The CDR3 runs 15 residues. The V gene's germline CDR1 is SGHTA and CDR2 FQGTGA. The V gene lost 4 bases and the J gene lost 6 bases, with 16 bases spanning the gap. CDR3 sequence (DNA): TGTGCCAGCAGCTCAGATGCGGGGGCGCGCAATGAGCAGTTCTTC. This translates into CASSSDAGARNEQFF.

The chain combines TRBV7-9 with TRBJ2-7; possible D gene TRBD1, 5 bases. Per germline, CDR1 SEHNR and CDR2 FQNEAQ (reference sequence). The ends were cut back, 1 base at V and 3 bases at J, with 16 bases in the middle. The CDR3 is made up of 16 amino acids. CDR3 in amino acids: CASSLEFSGPNYEQYF. CDR3 bases: TGTGCCAGCAGCTTAGAATTCTCAGGGCCAAACTACGAGCAGTACTTC. The whole variable domain, filled in from reference TRBV7-9 and TRBJ2-7, reads DTGVSQNPRHKITKRGQNVTFRCDPISEHNRLYWYRQTLGQGPEFLTYFQNEAQLEKSRLLSDRFSAERPKGSFSTLEIQRTEQGDSAMYLCASSLEFSGPNYEQYFGPGTRLTVT.

This clone was seen only a few times. One end of the junction fails to match germline, which may point to a read error. This chain connects TRBV10-3 to TRBJ2-7; weak D call: TRBD1 (6 bases). This CDR3 contains 15 residues. The germline gives CDR1 ENHRY, CDR2 SYGVKD. This chain's CDR3 is CASSYGAGEIHEQYF. The CDR3 DNA reads TGTGCCAGCAGTTACGGCGCAGGGGAAATCCACGAGCAGTACTTC.

This chain joins TRBV7-8 and TRBJ1-5; D remains ambiguous. CDR1 SGHVS and CDR2 FQNEAQ come from the germline V gene. The CDR3 is 16 residues long. Trimming removed 1 base from V and 6 bases from J, with 16 bases in between. CDR3 protein: CASSLDMAAGSQPQHF. CDR3 nucleotide sequence: TGTGCCAGCAGCTTAGATATGGCAGCCGGGAGTCAGCCCCAGCATTTT. The full variable domain, completed using reference TRBV7-8 and TRBJ1-5, is GAGVSQSPRYKVAKRGQDVALRCDPISGHVSLFWYQQALGQGPEFLTYFQNEAQLDKSGLPSDRFFAERPEGSVSTLKIQRTQQEDSAVYLCASSLDMAAGSQPQHFGDGTRLSIL.

V and J are TRBV11-3 and TRBJ2-3; D gene ambiguous. This CDR3 is built from 13 residues. The germline V and J ends were trimmed by 1 base and 8 bases, with 10 bases remaining between them. Per the germline V gene, CDR1 is SGHNT and CDR2 is YENEEA. CDR3 bases: TGTGCCAGCAGCTTAGGAATCGGTGGTACGCAGTATTTT. This codes for CASSLGIGGTQYF.

The CDR3 sequence: CAISGTGNQPQHF. Here the CDR3 DNA reads TGTGCCATCAGTGGCACGGGCAATCAGCCCCAGCATTTT. V gene TRBV10-3 combines with J gene TRBJ1-5, with unresolved D. Germline V gives CDR1 ENHRY, CDR2 SYGVKD. V lost 4 bases to trimming and J lost 2 bases, with 6 bases between them. The CDR3 has 13 residues.

The chain uses TRBV7-3 and TRBJ2-3; 7 positions match TRBD1. The CDR3 has 12 amino acids. The germline V gene encodes CDR1 SGHTA and CDR2 FQGTGA. After removal of 8 bases from V and 3 bases from J, the junction contained 2 bases not matched to a gene. The CDR3 DNA reads as TGTGCCAGCGGGACAGTTACAGATACGCAGTATTTT. This sequence encodes CASGTVTDTQYF. Using reference TRBV7-3 and TRBJ2-3 for the parts outside the CDR3, the full variable domain is GAGVSQTPSNKVTEKGKYVELRCDPISGHTALYWYRQSLGQGPEFLIYFQGTGAADDSGLPNDRFFAVRPEGSVSTLKIQRTERGDSAVYLCASGTVTDTQYFGPGTRLTVL.

About this clone: One end of the junction fails to match germline, which may point to a read error. J is TRBJ2-7 and V is TRBV6-1; 8 bases map to TRBD1. CDR3 length: 14 amino acids. Looked up from germline, CDR1 is MNHNS and CDR2 is SASEGT. The CDR3 sequence is CVSGLDRGGYEQYF. CDR3 nucleotide sequence: TGTGTCAGCGGGCTTGACAGGGGAGGCTACGAGCAGTACTTC.

The V and J genes are TRBV5-1 and TRBJ2-7, with 9 bases that match TRBD1. J was trimmed by 5 bases and V by 4 bases; bases with no gene match: 7. CDR1 is SGHRS and CDR2 is YFSETQ in the germline V gene. The CDR3 is 14 amino acids. The CDR3 region has the DNA TGCGCCAGCAGCGAGGGACAGGGTATCGACGAGCAGTACTTC. This encodes CASSEGQGIDEQYF.

The chain has TRBV4-2 and TRBJ1-2; D is unclear. This CDR3 is built from 16 residues. Per the germline V gene, CDR1 is LGHNA and CDR2 is YNFKEQ. The V end lost 1 base, the J end lost 0 bases, and 12 bases lay between the germline ends. Here the CDR3 DNA reads TGTGCCAGCAGCCAAGCGGGCACTAGCTCTAACTATGGCTACACCTTC. Translation gives CASSQAGTSSNYGYTF.

There are a few counts of this clone. The chain carries TRBV11-3 and TRBJ2-7; the match to TRBD2 covers 9 bases. Germline CDR1 and CDR2: SGHNT and YENEEA. The CDR3 extends over 15 amino acids. The V gene end was trimmed by 5 bases and the J gene end by 0 bases; junction bases not matched to a gene: 5. CDR3 nucleotide sequence: TGTGCCAGCAGCCCCGGCGGGGGGGTCTCCTACGAGCAGTACTTC. It is translated as CASSPGGGVSYEQYF.

This chain joins TRBV4-2 and TRBJ2-1; unclear D gene. Germline loops: CDR1 LGHNA, CDR2 YNFKEQ. The CDR3 totals 17 residues. V lost 0 bases to trimming and J lost 0 bases, with 12 bases between them. The chain's CDR3 is CASSQDPSRSSYNEQFF. The CDR3 nucleotides read TGTGCCAGCAGCCAAGATCCTAGTCGATCCTCCTACAATGAGCAGTTCTTC.

This sequence joins TRBV18 and TRBJ2-5; possible D gene TRBD1, 5 bases. The CDR3 is 14 residues long. Trimming pared 2 bases from V and 0 bases from J, leaving 7 bases between. In germline, CDR1 is KGHSH, CDR2 LQKENI. CDR3 nucleotide sequence: TGTGCCAGCTCACCAGTGACAGACCAAGAGACCCAGTACTTC. As protein: CASSPVTDQETQYF.

V and J are TRBV27 and TRBJ1-2, with 7 positions matching TRBD1. The V segment lost 3 bases and the J segment 5 bases; nucleotides outside the gene matches: 6. CDR1 is MNHEY and CDR2 is SMNVEV in the germline V gene (reference sequence). The length of the CDR3 is 14 residues. CDR3 in amino acids: CASSFGQGGYGYTF. The DNA for the CDR3 is TGTGCCAGCAGTTTTGGTCAGGGGGGTTATGGCTACACCTTC.